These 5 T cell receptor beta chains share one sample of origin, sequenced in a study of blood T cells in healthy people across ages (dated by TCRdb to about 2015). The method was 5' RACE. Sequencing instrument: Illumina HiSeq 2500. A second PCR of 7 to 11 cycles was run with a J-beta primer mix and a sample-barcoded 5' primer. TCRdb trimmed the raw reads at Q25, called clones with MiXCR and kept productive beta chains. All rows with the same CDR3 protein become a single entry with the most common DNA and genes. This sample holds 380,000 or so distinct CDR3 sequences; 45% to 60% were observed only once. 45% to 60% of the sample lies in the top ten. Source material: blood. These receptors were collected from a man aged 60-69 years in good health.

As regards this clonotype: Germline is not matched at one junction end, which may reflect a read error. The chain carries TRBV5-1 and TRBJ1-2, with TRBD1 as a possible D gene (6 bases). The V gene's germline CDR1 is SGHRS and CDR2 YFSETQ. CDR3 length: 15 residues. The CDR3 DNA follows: TGCGCCGGCAGCTTGGATCGGGCCAGGGGAGATGGCTACACCTTC. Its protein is CAGSLDRARGDGYTF.

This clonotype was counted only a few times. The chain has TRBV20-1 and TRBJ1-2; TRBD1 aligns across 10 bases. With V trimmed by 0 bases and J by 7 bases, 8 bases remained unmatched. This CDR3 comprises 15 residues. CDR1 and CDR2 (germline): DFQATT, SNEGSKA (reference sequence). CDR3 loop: CSARDRTGGIFGYTF. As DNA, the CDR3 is TGCAGTGCTAGAGACCGGACAGGGGGAATCTTTGGCTACACCTTC.

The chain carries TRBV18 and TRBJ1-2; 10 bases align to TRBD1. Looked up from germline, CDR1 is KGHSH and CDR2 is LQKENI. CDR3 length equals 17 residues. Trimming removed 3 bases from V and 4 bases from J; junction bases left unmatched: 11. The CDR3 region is CASSPTIRTGGTYGYTF. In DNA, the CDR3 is TGTGCCAGCTCACCGACGATTCGGACAGGGGGGACCTATGGCTACACCTTC.

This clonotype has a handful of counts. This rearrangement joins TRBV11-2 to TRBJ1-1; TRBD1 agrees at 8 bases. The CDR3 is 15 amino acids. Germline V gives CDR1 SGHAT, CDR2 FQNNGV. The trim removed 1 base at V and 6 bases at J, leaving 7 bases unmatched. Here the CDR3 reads CASSLAGGPNSEAFF. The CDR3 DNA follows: TGTGCCAGCAGCTTAGCAGGGGGCCCCAATTCTGAAGCTTTCTTT.

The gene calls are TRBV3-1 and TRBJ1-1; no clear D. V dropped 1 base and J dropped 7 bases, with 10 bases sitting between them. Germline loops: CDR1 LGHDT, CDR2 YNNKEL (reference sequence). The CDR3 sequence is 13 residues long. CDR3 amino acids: CASSQVRQSEAFF. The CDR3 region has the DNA TGTGCCAGCAGCCAAGTGCGTCAGAGTGAAGCTTTCTTT.